The next 2 T cell receptor beta chains were all read from a single sample in a study of control samples from healthy donors and cancer patients (dated by TCRdb to 2018 to 2021). The protocol used for the library was the immunoSEQ multiplex PCR assay. TCRdb carries this immuneACCESS record with in-frame sequences only. Its versions omit some clonotypes, under half of them owing to an unresolved V gene in the studies checked, with the rest unexplained. The sample yields around 86,000 clones; around 90% were counted once. The biggest ten clones account for roughly 2% of the sample. Material: PBMCs. These receptors were collected from a woman aged 55 to 70 with head and neck cancer.

V is TRBV10-3 and J is TRBJ2-1; D is unclear. The CDR3 loop spans 15 amino acids. Germline V gene sequence: CDR1 ENHRY, CDR2 SYGVKD. V was clipped by 4 bases and J by 3 bases, with 13 bases between them. This chain's CDR3 is CAISAASLDYNEQFF. DNA of the CDR3: TGTGCCATCAGTGCAGCTAGTCTAGACTACAATGAGCAGTTCTTC.

This CDR3 is CASSSSDSDTEAFF. Written as DNA, the CDR3 is TGTGCCAGCAGCTCATCGGACAGTGACACTGAAGCTTTCTTT. The V gene is TRBV7-9, the J gene TRBJ1-1, with D possibly matching TRBD1 (6 bases). CDR3 length equals 14 residues. The germline V and J ends were trimmed by 4 bases and 3 bases, with 12 bases remaining between them. Germline CDR1 SEHNR, CDR2 FQNEAQ (reference sequence).